This entry concerns a single T cell receptor beta chain. Data came from immunoSEQ multiplex PCR; TCRdb stores just in-frame clones and leaves some out. The sample lists roughly 170,000 clones, just under 95% occurring once. This record belongs to a study of control samples from healthy donors and cancer patients. This receptor was identified in a woman between 55 and 75 years old in good health. Sequenced sample: blood.

CDR3 in amino acids: CASSLDLDPYTEAFF. The CDR3 nucleotides are TGTGCCAGCAGCTTAGATTTGGACCCTTACACTGAAGCTTTCTTT. The chain links TRBV7-6 to TRBJ1-1; D ambiguous. V gave up 1 base and J gave up 3 bases, with 12 bases separating them. Per germline, CDR1 SGHVS and CDR2 FNYEAQ. CDR3 length: 15 amino acids.